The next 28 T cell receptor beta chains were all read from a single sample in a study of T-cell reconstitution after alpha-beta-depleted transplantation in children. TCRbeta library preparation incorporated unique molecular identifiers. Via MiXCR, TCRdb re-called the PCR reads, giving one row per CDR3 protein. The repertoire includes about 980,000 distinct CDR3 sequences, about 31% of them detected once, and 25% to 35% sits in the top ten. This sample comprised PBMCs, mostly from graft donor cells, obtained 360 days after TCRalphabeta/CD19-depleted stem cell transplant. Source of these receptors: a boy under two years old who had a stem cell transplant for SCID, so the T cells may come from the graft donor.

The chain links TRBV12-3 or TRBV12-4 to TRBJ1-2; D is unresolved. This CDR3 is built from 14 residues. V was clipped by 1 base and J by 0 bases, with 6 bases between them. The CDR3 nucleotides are TGTGCCAGCAGTTTAGGGAAAGCTAACTATGGCTACACCTTC. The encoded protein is CASSLGKANYGYTF.

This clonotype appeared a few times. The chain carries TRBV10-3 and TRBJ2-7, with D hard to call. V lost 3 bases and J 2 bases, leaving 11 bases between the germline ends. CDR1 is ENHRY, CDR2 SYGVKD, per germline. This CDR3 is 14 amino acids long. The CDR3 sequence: CAISDDGVPYEQYF. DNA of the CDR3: TGTGCCATCAGTGACGACGGCGTACCCTACGAGCAGTACTTC.

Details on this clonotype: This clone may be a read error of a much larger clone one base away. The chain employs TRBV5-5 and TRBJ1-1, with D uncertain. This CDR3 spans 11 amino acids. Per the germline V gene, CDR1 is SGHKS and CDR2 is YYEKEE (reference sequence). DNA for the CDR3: TGTGCCAGCAGTTTGGTGGCTGAAGCTTTCTTT. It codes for CASSLVAEAFF.

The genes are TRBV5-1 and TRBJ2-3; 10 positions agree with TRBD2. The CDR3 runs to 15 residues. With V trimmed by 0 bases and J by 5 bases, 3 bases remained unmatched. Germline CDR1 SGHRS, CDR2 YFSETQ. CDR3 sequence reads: CASSLASGGQDTQYF. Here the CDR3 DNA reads TGCGCCAGCAGCTTGGCTAGCGGGGGACAAGATACGCAGTATTTT.

This CDR3 reads CASSLKIDRRADTQYF. The CDR3 nucleotides read TGTGCCAGCAGCTTGAAAATTGACCGGCGCGCAGATACGCAGTATTTT. The chain carries TRBV7-2 and TRBJ2-3, with no clear D. Per germline, CDR1 SGHTA and CDR2 FQGNSA. The length of the CDR3 is 16 residues. V was pared by 3 bases and J by 4 bases, with 17 bases between.

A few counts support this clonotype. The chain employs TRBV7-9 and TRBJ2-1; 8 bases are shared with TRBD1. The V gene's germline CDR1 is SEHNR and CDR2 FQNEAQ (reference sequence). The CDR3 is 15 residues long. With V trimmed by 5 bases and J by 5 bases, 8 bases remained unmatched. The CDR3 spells CASSHRDRLNNEQFF. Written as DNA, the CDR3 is TGTGCCAGCAGCCACCGGGACAGGTTAAACAATGAGCAGTTCTTC.

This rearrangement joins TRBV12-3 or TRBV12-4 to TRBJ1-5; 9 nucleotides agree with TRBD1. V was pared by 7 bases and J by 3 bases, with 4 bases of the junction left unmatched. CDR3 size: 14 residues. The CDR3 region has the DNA TGTGCCAGCACCCGGGACAGGGCCAATCAGCCCCAGCATTTT. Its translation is CASTRDRANQPQHF.

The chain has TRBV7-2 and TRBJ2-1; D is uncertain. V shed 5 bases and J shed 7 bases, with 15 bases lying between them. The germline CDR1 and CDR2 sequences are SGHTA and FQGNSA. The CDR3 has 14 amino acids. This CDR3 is CASSRSVAPNEQFF. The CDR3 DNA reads TGTGCCAGCAGCAGGTCGGTGGCGCCGAATGAGCAGTTCTTC. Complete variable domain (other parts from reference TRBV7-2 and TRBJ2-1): GAGVSQSPSNKVTEKGKDVELRCDPISGHTALYWYRQSLGQGLEFLIYFQGNSAPDKSGLPSDRFSAERTGGSVSTLTIQRTQQEDSAVYLCASSRSVAPNEQFFGPGTRLTVL.

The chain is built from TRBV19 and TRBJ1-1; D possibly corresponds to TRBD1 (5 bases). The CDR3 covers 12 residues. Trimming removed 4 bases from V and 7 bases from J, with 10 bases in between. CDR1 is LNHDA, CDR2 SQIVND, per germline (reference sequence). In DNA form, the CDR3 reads TGTGCCAGTAGTAGGGTGGGACTTGAAGCTTTCTTT. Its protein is CASSRVGLEAFF.

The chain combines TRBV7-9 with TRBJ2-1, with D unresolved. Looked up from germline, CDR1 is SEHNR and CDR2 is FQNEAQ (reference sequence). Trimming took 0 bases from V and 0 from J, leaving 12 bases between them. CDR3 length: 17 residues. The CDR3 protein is CASSLAGRPSSYNEQFF. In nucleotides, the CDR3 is TGTGCCAGCAGCTTAGCTGGACGTCCCAGCTCCTACAATGAGCAGTTCTTC.

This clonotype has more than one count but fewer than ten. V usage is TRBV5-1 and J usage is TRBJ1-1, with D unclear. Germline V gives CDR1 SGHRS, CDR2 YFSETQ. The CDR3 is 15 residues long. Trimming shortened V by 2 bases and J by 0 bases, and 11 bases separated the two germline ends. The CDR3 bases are TGCGCCAGCAGCTTCCTAAGCGCCTTGAACACTGAAGCTTTCTTT. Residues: CASSFLSALNTEAFF.

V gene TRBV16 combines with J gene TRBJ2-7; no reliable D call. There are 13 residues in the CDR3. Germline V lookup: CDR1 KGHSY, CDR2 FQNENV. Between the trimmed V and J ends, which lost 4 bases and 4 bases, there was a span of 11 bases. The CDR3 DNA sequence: TGTGCCAGCAGCCTATATCTGACTTACGAGCAGTACTTC. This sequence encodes CASSLYLTYEQYF.

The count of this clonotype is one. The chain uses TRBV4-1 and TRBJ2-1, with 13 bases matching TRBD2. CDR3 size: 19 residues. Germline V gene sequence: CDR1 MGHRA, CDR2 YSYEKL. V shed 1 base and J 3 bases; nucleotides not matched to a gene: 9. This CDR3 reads CASSQGGTGTSGVYNEQFF. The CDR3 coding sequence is TGCGCCAGCAGCCAAGGGGGAACCGGGACTAGCGGGGTCTACAATGAGCAGTTCTTC.

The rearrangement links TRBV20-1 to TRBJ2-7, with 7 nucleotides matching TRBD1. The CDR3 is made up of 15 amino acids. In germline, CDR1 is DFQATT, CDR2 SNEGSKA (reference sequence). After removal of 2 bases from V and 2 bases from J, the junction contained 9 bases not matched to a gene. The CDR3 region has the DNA TGCAGTGCTAGAATAGCCGGACAGGACACCTACGAGCAGTACTTC. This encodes CSARIAGQDTYEQYF.

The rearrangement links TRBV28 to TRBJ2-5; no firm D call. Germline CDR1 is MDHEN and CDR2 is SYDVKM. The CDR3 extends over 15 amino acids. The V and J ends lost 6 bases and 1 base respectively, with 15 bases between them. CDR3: CASSVLGQTQETQYF. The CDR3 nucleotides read TGTGCCAGCAGCGTCTTGGGTCAGACCCAAGAGACCCAGTACTTC.

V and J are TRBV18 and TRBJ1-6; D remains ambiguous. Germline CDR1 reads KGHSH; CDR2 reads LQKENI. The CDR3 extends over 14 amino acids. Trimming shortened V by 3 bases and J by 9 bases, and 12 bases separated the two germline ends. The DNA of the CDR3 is TGTGCCAGCTCACCCTCCCATGGTGGTTCACCCCTCCACTTT. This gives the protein CASSPSHGGSPLHF.

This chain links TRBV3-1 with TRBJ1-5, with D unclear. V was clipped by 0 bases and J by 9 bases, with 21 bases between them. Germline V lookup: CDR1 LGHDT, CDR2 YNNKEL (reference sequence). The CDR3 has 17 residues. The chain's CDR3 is CASSQDTAAVGPRPQHF. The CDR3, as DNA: TGTGCCAGCAGCCAAGACACCGCGGCGGTAGGGCCTCGGCCCCAGCATTTT.

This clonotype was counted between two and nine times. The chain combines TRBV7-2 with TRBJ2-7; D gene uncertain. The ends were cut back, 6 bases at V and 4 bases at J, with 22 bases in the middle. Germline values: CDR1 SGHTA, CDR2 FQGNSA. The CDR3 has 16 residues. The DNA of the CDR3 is TGTGCCAGCAGGTTGGATGCCTCCTCCCCTCGGTACGAGCAGTACTTC. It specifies CASRLDASSPRYEQYF.

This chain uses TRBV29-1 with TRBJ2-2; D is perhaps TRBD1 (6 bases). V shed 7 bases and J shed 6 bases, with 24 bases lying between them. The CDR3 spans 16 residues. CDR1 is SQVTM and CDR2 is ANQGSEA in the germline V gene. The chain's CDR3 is CSAWGIQGPGPGELFF. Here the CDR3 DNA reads TGCAGCGCTTGGGGGATACAGGGCCCGGGGCCCGGGGAGCTGTTTTTT.

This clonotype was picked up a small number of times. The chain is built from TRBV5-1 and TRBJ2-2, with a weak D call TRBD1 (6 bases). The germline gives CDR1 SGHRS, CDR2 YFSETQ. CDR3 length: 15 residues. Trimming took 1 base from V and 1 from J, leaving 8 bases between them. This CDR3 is CASSLWGQNTGELFF. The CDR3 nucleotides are TGCGCCAGCAGCTTGTGGGGACAGAACACCGGGGAGCTGTTTTTT.

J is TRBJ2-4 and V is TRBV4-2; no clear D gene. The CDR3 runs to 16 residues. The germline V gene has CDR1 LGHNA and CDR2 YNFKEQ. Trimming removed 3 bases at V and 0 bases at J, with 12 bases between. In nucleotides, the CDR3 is TGTGCCAGCAGCCAGGACCCGTACCTAGCCAAAAACATTCAGTACTTC. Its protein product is CASSQDPYLAKNIQYF.

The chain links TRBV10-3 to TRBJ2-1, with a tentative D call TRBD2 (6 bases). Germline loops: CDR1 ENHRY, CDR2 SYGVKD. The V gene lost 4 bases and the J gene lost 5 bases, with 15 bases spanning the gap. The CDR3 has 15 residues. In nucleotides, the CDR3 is TGTGCCATCAGTGCCTCCAGCGGGCAAAACAATGAGCAGTTCTTC. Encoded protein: CAISASSGQNNEQFF.

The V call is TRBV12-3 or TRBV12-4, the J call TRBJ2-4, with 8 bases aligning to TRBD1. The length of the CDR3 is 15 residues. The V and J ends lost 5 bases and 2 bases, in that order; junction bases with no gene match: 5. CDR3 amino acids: CASSPGQGTKNIQYF. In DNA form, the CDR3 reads TGTGCCAGCAGTCCCGGACAGGGTACCAAAAACATTCAGTACTTC.

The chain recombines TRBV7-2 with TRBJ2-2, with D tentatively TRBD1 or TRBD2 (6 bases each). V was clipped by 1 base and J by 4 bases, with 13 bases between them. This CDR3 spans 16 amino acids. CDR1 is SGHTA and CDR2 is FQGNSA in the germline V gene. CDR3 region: CASSLDWGAVTGELFF. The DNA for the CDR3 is TGTGCCAGCAGCTTAGATTGGGGGGCGGTCACCGGGGAGCTGTTTTTT.

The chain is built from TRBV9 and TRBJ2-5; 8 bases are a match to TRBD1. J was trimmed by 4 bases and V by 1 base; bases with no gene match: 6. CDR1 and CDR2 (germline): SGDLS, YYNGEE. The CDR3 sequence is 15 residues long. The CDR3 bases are TGTGCCAGCAGCGTAAAGGGAACAGGGGGAGAGACCCAGTACTTC. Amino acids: CASSVKGTGGETQYF.

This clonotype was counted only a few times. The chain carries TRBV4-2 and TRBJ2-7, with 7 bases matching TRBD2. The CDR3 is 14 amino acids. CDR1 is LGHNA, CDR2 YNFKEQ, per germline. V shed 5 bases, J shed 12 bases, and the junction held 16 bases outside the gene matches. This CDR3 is CASSARGLHPARYF. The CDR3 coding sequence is TGTGCCAGCAGCGCGCGGGGACTACACCCAGCCAGGTACTTC.

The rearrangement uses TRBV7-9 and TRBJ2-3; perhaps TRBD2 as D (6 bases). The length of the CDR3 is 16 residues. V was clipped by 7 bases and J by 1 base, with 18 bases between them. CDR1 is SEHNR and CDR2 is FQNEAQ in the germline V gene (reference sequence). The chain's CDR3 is CASTSGGGFRTDTQYF. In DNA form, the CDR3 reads TGTGCCAGCACCTCAGGTGGGGGGTTCCGCACAGATACGCAGTATTTT. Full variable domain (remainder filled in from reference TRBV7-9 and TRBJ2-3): DTGVSQNPRHKITKRGQNVTFRCDPISEHNRLYWYRQTLGQGPEFLTYFQNEAQLEKSRLLSDRFSAERPKGSFSTLEIQRTEQGDSAMYLCASTSGGGFRTDTQYFGPGTRLTVL.

The CDR3 loop reads CASSQVGLGETQYF. CDR3 in DNA: TGTGCCAGCAGCCAAGTAGGACTAGGAGAGACCCAGTACTTC. This chain joins TRBV3-1 and TRBJ2-5; TRBD2 matches at 7 bases. Germline loops: CDR1 LGHDT, CDR2 YNNKEL (reference sequence). The CDR3 has 14 residues. The trim removed 1 base at V and 4 bases at J, leaving 3 bases unmatched.